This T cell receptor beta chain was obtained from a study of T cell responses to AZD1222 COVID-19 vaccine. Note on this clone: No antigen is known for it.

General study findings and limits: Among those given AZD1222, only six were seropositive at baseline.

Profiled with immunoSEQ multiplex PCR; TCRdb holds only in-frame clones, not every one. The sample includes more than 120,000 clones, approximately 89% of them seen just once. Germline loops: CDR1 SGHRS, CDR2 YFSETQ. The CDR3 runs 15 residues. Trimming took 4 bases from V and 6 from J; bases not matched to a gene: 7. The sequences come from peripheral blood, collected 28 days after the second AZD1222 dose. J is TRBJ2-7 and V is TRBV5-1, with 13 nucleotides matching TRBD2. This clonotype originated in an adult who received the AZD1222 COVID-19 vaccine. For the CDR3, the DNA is TGCGCCAGCAGCCCGACTAGCGGGAGGACCGGCGAGCAGTACTTC. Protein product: CASSPTSGRTGEQYF.